Listed here are 16 T cell receptor beta chains from one sample, sequenced in a study of blood T cell repertoires in COVID-19. The repertoire was sequenced with immunoSEQ multiplex PCR; TCRdb's copy has only in-frame clones and lacks some. This table holds around 70,000 clones, around nine tenths found once. The sample taken for sequencing was peripheral blood. The receptors shown here come from a man aged 50-59 years with acute or convalescent COVID-19.

The genes are TRBV18 and TRBJ1-2; 9 positions agree with TRBD1. The junction had 12 bases not matched to a gene; V was cut back by 6 bases and J by 4 bases. Germline loops: CDR1 KGHSH, CDR2 LQKENI. The CDR3 runs 16 residues. CDR3 nucleotide sequence: TGTGCCAGCTCGCTCACCGGGGGGACAGGGAGCTATGGCTACACCTTC. Amino acid sequence: CASSLTGGTGSYGYTF.

The rearrangement joins TRBV6-1 to TRBJ2-5, with D possibly TRBD1 on 5 matching bases. V was trimmed by 1 base and J by 1 base, leaving 13 bases between them. Germline V gives CDR1 MNHNS, CDR2 SASEGT. The length of the CDR3 is 16 residues. This chain's CDR3 is CASSEGLYTGQETQYF. CDR3 bases: TGTGCCAGCAGTGAAGGGTTATATACAGGCCAAGAGACCCAGTACTTC.

This clone has a single count. The genes are TRBV28 and TRBJ2-2; 9 nucleotides agree with TRBD2. V lost 4 bases to trimming and J lost 3 bases; unmatched junction nucleotides: 3. CDR1 and CDR2 from the germline V gene are MDHEN and SYDVKM. The length of the CDR3 is 15 residues. The CDR3 loop reads CASSSRLADTGELFF. The CDR3 DNA sequence: TGTGCCAGCAGTTCTCGACTAGCGGACACCGGGGAGCTGTTTTTT.

The chain links TRBV7-9 to TRBJ1-4, with a weak D call TRBD1 (5 bases). The CDR3 has 14 amino acids. In germline, CDR1 is SEHNR, CDR2 FQNEAQ (reference sequence). Trimming took off 4 bases at V and 7 bases at J, with 13 bases between the two ends. The CDR3 nucleotides read TGTGCCAGCAGCTACGACAGTCTTCGTGAAAAACTGTTTTTT. It codes for CASSYDSLREKLFF.

The chain joins TRBV4-1 to TRBJ2-1; a weak D match, TRBD2 (7 bases). Germline V gives CDR1 MGHRA, CDR2 YSYEKL. The V and J ends lost 0 bases and 13 bases respectively, with 16 bases between them. The CDR3 extends over 14 amino acids. CDR3 loop: CASSQEWGGARQFF. CDR3 DNA sequence: TGCGCCAGCAGCCAAGAGTGGGGGGGGGCGCGCCAGTTCTTC.

The gene calls are TRBV19 and TRBJ1-2; 9 nucleotides align to TRBD1. V shed 5 bases and J 8 bases; nucleotides not matched to a gene: 12. This CDR3 has 15 amino acids. The germline CDR1 and CDR2 sequences are LNHDA and SQIVND (reference sequence). The DNA of the CDR3 is TGTGCCAGTAGTGTAACCGGGACAGGGTCTCGAGGCTACACCTTC. Amino acid sequence: CASSVTGTGSRGYTF.

CDR3 loop: CASRGQAYNEQFF. DNA for the CDR3: TGTGCCAGCCGAGGACAGGCCTACAATGAGCAGTTCTTC. The J gene is TRBJ2-1, the V gene TRBV19, with TRBD1 matching over 7 bases. The CDR3 is made up of 13 amino acids. Losses at the gene ends were 9 bases for V and 2 bases for J; bases not matched to a gene: 4. Germline V lookup: CDR1 LNHDA, CDR2 SQIVND (reference sequence).

The sample holds one count of this clone. The rearrangement uses TRBV7-6 and TRBJ1-5, with a tentative D call TRBD1 (6 bases). In germline, CDR1 is SGHVS, CDR2 FNYEAQ. The CDR3 extends over 15 amino acids. With 1 base removed from V and 0 bases from J, the gap between germline ends came to 7 bases. CDR3 loop: CASSLGTASNQPQHF. The DNA of the CDR3 is TGTGCCAGCAGCTTAGGGACAGCTAGCAATCAGCCCCAGCATTTT.

This chain uses TRBV4-2 with TRBJ1-3, with TRBD1 identical over 8 bases. Germline values: CDR1 LGHNA, CDR2 YNFKEQ. The V and J ends lost 1 base and 2 bases, in that order; junction bases with no gene match: 4. This CDR3 is 16 amino acids long. CDR3 loop: CASSQVGTGTGNTIYF. The CDR3 nucleotides are TGTGCCAGCAGCCAAGTGGGGACAGGTACTGGAAACACCATATATTTT.

The rearrangement links TRBV5-1 to TRBJ2-5; D is possibly TRBD1 (5 bases). This CDR3 comprises 14 residues. V lost 0 bases and J lost 7, with 13 bases in between. Germline V gene lookup returns CDR1 SGHRS and CDR2 YFSETQ. As DNA, the CDR3 is TGCGCCAGCAGCTTGGCGGACAATGGGGCGACCCAGTACTTC. It codes for CASSLADNGATQYF.

The chain combines TRBV30 with TRBJ2-7, with a weak D call TRBD2 (5 bases). Trimming pared 3 bases from V and 4 bases from J, leaving 16 bases between. CDR1 GTSNPN and CDR2 SVGIG come from the germline V gene (reference sequence). The CDR3 is 14 amino acids. As DNA, the CDR3 is TGTGCCTGGAGAAGGAGCGGAACATCATACGAGCAGTACTTC. This sequence encodes CAWRRSGTSYEQYF.

The J gene is TRBJ1-5, the V gene TRBV30; D remains ambiguous. CDR3 length: 14 amino acids. The germline V and J ends were trimmed by 0 bases and 2 bases, with 8 bases remaining between them. The germline CDR1 and CDR2 sequences are GTSNPN and SVGIG (reference sequence). Written as DNA, the CDR3 is TGTGCCTGGAGTGTAAGCAATGGCAATCAGCCCCAGCATTTT. This sequence encodes CAWSVSNGNQPQHF. The variable domain in full, with the rest retrieved from reference TRBV30 and TRBJ1-5, is SQTIHQWPATLVQPVGSPLSLECTVEGTSNPNLYWYRQAAGRGLQLLFYSVGIGQISSEVPQNLSASRPQDRQFILSSKKLLLSDSGFYLCAWSVSNGNQPQHFGDGTRLSIL.

This clone occurred once. The chain recombines TRBV15 with TRBJ2-5, with TRBD2 matching 7 bases. The V segment lost 0 bases and the J segment 7 bases; nucleotides outside the gene matches: 8. The CDR3 length is 15 residues. Germline CDR1 and CDR2: LNHNV and YYDKDF (reference sequence). For the CDR3, the DNA is TGTGCCACCAGCAGAGATCACTCCCCGGGGGGGACCCAGTACTTC. Protein: CATSRDHSPGGTQYF.

The rearrangement joins TRBV7-8 to TRBJ1-5; 8 bases match TRBD1. The germline CDR1 and CDR2 sequences are SGHVS and FQNEAQ. V shed 1 base, J shed 3 bases, and the junction held 11 bases outside the gene matches. The CDR3 extends over 18 amino acids. Here the CDR3 reads CASSLGDRRGTVNQPQHF. The CDR3 DNA reads TGTGCCAGCAGCTTAGGGGACAGGAGGGGGACGGTCAATCAGCCCCAGCATTTT.

V and J are TRBV3-1 (or the pseudogene TRBV3-2) and TRBJ2-7, with D tentatively TRBD2 (6 bases). From germline, CDR1 is LGHDT and CDR2 YNNKEL (reference sequence). Trimming left V 6 bases short and J 9 bases short, with 21 bases between. The CDR3 is 14 residues long. The CDR3: CASSYRDLNQRQYF. CDR3 DNA: TGTGCCAGCAGTTACCGGGACTTAAACCAGCGGCAGTACTTC.

V is TRBV28 and J is TRBJ2-3; 10 nucleotides match TRBD1. The CDR3 totals 16 residues. CDR1 is MDHEN, CDR2 SYDVKM, per germline. V lost 8 bases and J lost 2; bases outside the gene matches: 10. The CDR3 sequence: CASGSYGTGATDTQYF. CDR3 coding DNA: TGTGCCAGCGGTAGCTACGGGACAGGGGCCACAGATACGCAGTATTTT. Using reference TRBV28 and TRBJ2-3 for the parts outside the CDR3, the full variable domain is DVKVTQSSRYLVKRTGEKVFLECVQDMDHENMFWYRQDPGLGLRLIYFSYDVKMKEKGDIPEGYSVSREKKERFSLILESASTNQTSMYLCASGSYGTGATDTQYFGPGTRLTVL.